This T cell receptor (beta chain) appears in the sequencing data of a study of blood T cell repertoires in COVID-19. This table comes from immunoSEQ multiplex PCR, and its TCRdb copy is limited to in-frame clones, with some not included. This table holds 300,000 or so clones, roughly 84% found once. V lost 5 bases and J lost 4; bases outside the gene matches: 3. CDR3 length: 14 amino acids. Germline values: CDR1 MDHEN, CDR2 SYDVKM. Input material: peripheral blood. This chain uses TRBV28 with TRBJ2-2; 8 bases agree with TRBD2. This clonotype originated in a man aged 50-59 years with active or convalescent COVID-19. The DNA for the CDR3 is TGTGCCAGCAGTATAGCGGGACGCACCGGGGAGCTGTTTTTT. Translated: CASSIAGRTGELFF. The full variable domain, with the rest looked up from reference TRBV28 and TRBJ2-2, is DVKVTQSSRYLVKRTGEKVFLECVQDMDHENMFWYRQDPGLGLRLIYFSYDVKMKEKGDIPEGYSVSREKKERFSLILESASTNQTSMYLCASSIAGRTGELFFGEGSRLTVL.